The 10 T cell receptor beta chains below come from one sample, sequenced in a study of T cells in Graves' hyperthyroidism and ophthalmopathy. RNA transcripts gave rise to amplified TCR beta CDR3 regions. TCR CDR3 underwent first-round RT-PCR with the HTBI primer set. TCRdb called the multiplex PCR reads again in MiXCR, with one record for every CDR3 protein. The sample carries 34,000 or so distinct CDR3 sequences, 52% recorded once. Sequenced: blood. The origin of the receptors is a woman aged 40 to 50 with Graves' ophthalmopathy.

At least ten counts were recorded for this clonotype. The CDR3 loop reads CASSLAQGPDTQYF. In nucleotides, the CDR3 is TGTGCCAGCAGCTTAGCCCAGGGCCCAGATACGCAGTATTTT. The gene calls are TRBV7-9 and TRBJ2-3; D may be TRBD1 (5 bases). V shed 0 bases and J shed 4 bases, with 8 bases lying between them. Germline CDR1 is SEHNR and CDR2 is FQNEAQ (reference sequence). The CDR3 sequence is 14 residues long.

This clonotype was recorded many times. The V call is TRBV7-2, the J call TRBJ1-1; the match to TRBD1 covers 9 bases. The germline CDR1 and CDR2 sequences are SGHTA and FQGNSA. Trimming removed 6 bases from V and 10 bases from J; junction bases left unmatched: 6. The CDR3 has 12 residues. In DNA form, the CDR3 reads TGTGCCAGCAGTTGGGGACAGGGAAGAGCTTTCTTT. This translates into CASSWGQGRAFF.

Only a few counts were recorded for this clonotype. CDR3 protein: CAISGVSADTQYF. The CDR3 bases are TGTGCCATCAGTGGAGTTTCAGCAGATACGCAGTATTTT. The chain employs TRBV10-3 and TRBJ2-3; D gene ambiguous. The CDR3 has 13 amino acids. Trimming took 4 bases from V and 4 from J, leaving 9 bases between them. Germline assignment: CDR1 ENHRY and CDR2 SYGVKD.

This clonotype was seen repeatedly, ten times or more. The CDR3 loop is CASRAFRDRGDTQYF. CDR3 in DNA: TGCGCCAGCAGGGCATTCCGGGACAGGGGAGATACGCAGTATTTT. The chain carries TRBV5-1 and TRBJ2-3; TRBD1 matches at 10 bases. CDR3 length equals 15 residues. Germline V CDR1 and CDR2: SGHRS, YFSETQ. The trim removed 5 bases at V and 5 bases at J, leaving 8 bases unmatched.

The chain has TRBV7-6 and TRBJ2-5; a possible D gene is TRBD2 (6 bases). CDR3 length: 14 amino acids. Trimming stripped 5 bases from V and 5 bases from J, with 15 bases between. CDR1 SGHVS and CDR2 FNYEAQ come from the germline V gene. The CDR3 coding sequence is TGTGCCAGCAGCCGAAAATTAGCGGCGGAGACCCAGTACTTC. This codes for CASSRKLAAETQYF.

To note about this clonotype: A read error may produce the germline difference seen at one junction end. The rearrangement links TRBV2 to TRBJ1-2, with unresolved D. The CDR3 covers 14 residues. CDR1 SNHLY and CDR2 FYNNEI come from the germline V gene. CDR3 nucleotides: TGTGCCAGCAGTGCGGTAGCGCGAGACTATGGCTACACGTTC. The encoded protein is CASSAVARDYGYTF.

Notes on this clonotype: Since the CDR3 does not end with the conserved phenylalanine or tryptophan, this likely comes from a read error. The chain carries TRBV13 and TRBJ1-5, with D tentatively TRBD1 (5 bases). The CDR3 is made up of 14 amino acids. Germline CDR1 is PRHDT and CDR2 is FYEKMQ (reference sequence). Trimming took off 1 base at V and 4 bases at J, with 8 bases between the two ends. As DNA, the CDR3 is TGTGCCAGCAGCTTAGCAGGGTTTAATCAGCCCCAGCATCTT. Translation: CASSLAGFNQPQHL.

The chain combines TRBV7-6 with TRBJ2-7, with D tentatively TRBD1 (6 bases). The CDR3 extends over 14 amino acids. CDR1 and CDR2 (germline): SGHVS, FNYEAQ. With 5 bases removed from V and 4 bases from J, the gap between germline ends came to 15 bases. The CDR3 spells CASSSRGSPYEQYF. Written as DNA, the CDR3 is TGTGCCAGCAGCAGCAGGGGATCTCCGTACGAGCAGTACTTC.

The chain uses TRBV7-3 and TRBJ1-4, with D possibly being TRBD1 (5 bases). The germline gives CDR1 SGHTA, CDR2 FQGTGA. The V end lost 3 bases, the J end lost 0 bases, and 11 bases lay between the germline ends. The CDR3 has 16 residues. The CDR3 coding sequence is TGTGCCAGCAGCTTCCAGGGAGCGGCAACTAATGAAAAACTGTTTTTT. Translated: CASSFQGAATNEKLFF.

This clonotype has a single count. The DNA is left out, because the CDR3 cannot be placed on it with certainty; the CDR3 is given as TCRdb lists it. The CDR3 spells CASSVELGDEQFFGELFF. J is TRBJ2-2 and V is TRBV9; no DNA check was done on the table's D call, TRBD1. Germline loops: CDR1 SGDLS, CDR2 YYNGEE. The CDR3 comprises 18 residues, both ends counted.